The 25 T cell receptor beta chains below all came from one sample that was sequenced in a study of blood T cell repertoires in COVID-19 (TCRdb year 2020). Library preparation employed the immunoSEQ multiplex PCR assay. In TCRdb, the immuneACCESS table is reduced to in-frame sequences with V and J assigned. These tables do not hold every clone; where another copy was compared, an unresolved V gene accounts for under half, and the others remain unexplained. The sample table holds roughly 330,000 clones, of which 70% to 90% were seen once. Approximately 5% of the sample goes to the ten largest clones. The sample comprised PBMCs or T cells enriched from blood (not recorded which). Receptors were obtained from a woman aged 25 to 45 who had recovered from COVID-19.

The rearrangement joins TRBV30 to TRBJ2-3; tentative D call: TRBD1 (5 bases). V was shortened by 4 bases and J by 5 bases, with 7 bases between the two germline ends. The CDR3 is made up of 11 amino acids. Germline V gene lookup returns CDR1 GTSNPN and CDR2 SVGIG (reference sequence). The CDR3 DNA is TGTGCCTGGACAAGGGGAGATACGCAGTATTTT. As protein: CAWTRGDTQYF.

CDR3 region: CASSTGTGLTDTQYF. For the CDR3, the DNA is TGTGCCAGTAGTACCGGGACAGGGTTGACAGATACGCAGTATTTT. The chain uses TRBV19 and TRBJ2-3; 9 nucleotides match TRBD1. The V gene's germline CDR1 is LNHDA and CDR2 SQIVND (reference sequence). Trimming took 4 bases from V and 3 from J; bases not matched to a gene: 5. There are 15 residues in the CDR3.

This chain connects TRBV3-1 (or the pseudogene TRBV3-2) to TRBJ1-1, with 8 bases that match TRBD1. Trimming removed 2 bases from V and 0 bases from J; junction bases left unmatched: 5. Per the germline V gene, CDR1 is LGHDT and CDR2 is YNNKEL (reference sequence). The CDR3 is 16 amino acids. DNA for the CDR3: TGTGCCAGCAGCCAACAGGGGGCTGGGATGAACACTGAAGCTTTCTTT. Its protein is CASSQQGAGMNTEAFF.

The rearrangement joins TRBV18 to TRBJ2-5; 9 bases are shared with TRBD1. Germline V gene lookup returns CDR1 KGHSH and CDR2 LQKENI. V lost 5 bases, J lost 5 bases, and 3 bases stayed unmatched. The length of the CDR3 is 13 residues. The CDR3 is CASSLTGGETQYF. CDR3 nucleotide sequence: TGTGCCAGCTCATTGACAGGGGGTGAGACCCAGTACTTC.

V gene TRBV25-1 combines with J gene TRBJ1-2; 8 nucleotides align to TRBD1. Unmatched junction bases numbered 20, after V lost 7 bases and J lost 7 bases. CDR1 MGHDK and CDR2 SYGVNS come from the germline V gene. This CDR3 contains 17 residues. The CDR3 DNA reads TGTGCCAGCACTCAAACCCAAAACGGACAGGGAAGGCGTGGCTACACCTTC. Translated: CASTQTQNGQGRRGYTF.

This clone was seen a handful of times. This chain links TRBV4-2 with TRBJ1-5; D uncertain. The CDR3 covers 14 residues. V was shortened by 3 bases and J by 3 bases, with 9 bases between the two germline ends. Germline lookup yields CDR1 LGHNA and CDR2 YNFKEQ. CDR3: CASSHSGNNQPQHF. CDR3 DNA sequence: TGTGCCAGCAGCCACTCCGGGAACAATCAGCCCCAGCATTTT.

In DNA, the CDR3 is TGTGCCAGCAGTCCAGGACAGGTCAGGGGTTATGGCTACACCTTC. Translation gives CASSPGQVRGYGYTF. This sequence joins TRBV27 and TRBJ1-2; 7 nucleotides line up with TRBD1. V was clipped by 5 bases and J by 5 bases; unmatched bases: 11. This CDR3 region has 15 residues. Germline loops: CDR1 MNHEY, CDR2 SMNVEV (reference sequence).

The chain has TRBV2 and TRBJ1-5; tentatively, D is TRBD1 (5 bases). The CDR3 covers 14 residues. V was pared by 7 bases and J by 2 bases, with 12 bases between. The germline V gene has CDR1 SNHLY and CDR2 FYNNEI. CDR3 amino acids: CASTRQSRNQPQHF. The CDR3 DNA reads as TGTGCCAGCACCAGACAGAGTCGCAATCAGCCCCAGCATTTT.

A few counts support this clone. This chain connects TRBV9 to TRBJ1-1, with D unclear. Germline CDR1 is SGDLS and CDR2 is YYNGEE. The CDR3 is made up of 14 amino acids. V was pared by 4 bases and J by 6 bases, with 16 bases between. CDR3 in amino acids: CASSPPGQRAEAFF. The CDR3 DNA follows: TGTGCCAGCAGCCCGCCCGGGCAGAGGGCTGAAGCTTTCTTT.

The V gene is TRBV5-6, the J gene TRBJ2-5, with 10 bases aligning to TRBD2. Germline values: CDR1 SGHDT, CDR2 YYEEEE. The CDR3 spans 15 residues. V lost 6 bases and J lost 4; bases outside the gene matches: 9. This CDR3 is CASILTSGSIETQYF. CDR3 nucleotides: TGTGCCAGCATCCTGACTAGCGGGTCCATAGAGACCCAGTACTTC.

The chain links TRBV5-6 to TRBJ1-6; 7 nucleotides match TRBD1. J was trimmed by 6 bases and V by 2 bases; bases with no gene match: 2. From germline, CDR1 is SGHDT and CDR2 YYEEEE. This CDR3 region has 14 residues. CDR3 DNA: TGTGCCAGCAGCTTAGGACAGGCTAATTCACCCCTCCACTTT. Translated, it gives CASSLGQANSPLHF.

A few counts support this clone. The V call is TRBV5-1, the J call TRBJ1-1; tentatively, D is TRBD1 (6 bases). The CDR3 runs 17 residues. CDR1 and CDR2 (germline): SGHRS, YFSETQ. Trimming removed 0 bases from V and 4 bases from J, with 19 bases in between. CDR3 sequence (DNA): TGCGCCAGCAGCTTGGAAGGCGGGGGGCCTGGTGGCACTGAAGCTTTCTTT. The encoded protein is CASSLEGGGPGGTEAFF.

This clone showed up just once. The same CDR3 is also encoded by other DNA sequences in this sample. V is TRBV5-1 and J is TRBJ1-1, with 8 bases aligning to TRBD1. V trimming: 0 bases; J trimming: 0 bases; junction bases outside the gene matches: 4. CDR3 length: 16 amino acids. Germline V gene lookup returns CDR1 SGHRS and CDR2 YFSETQ. The CDR3 sequence is CASSLGTGLMNTEAFF. In DNA, the CDR3 is TGCGCCAGCAGCTTGGGGACAGGGCTCATGAACACTGAAGCTTTCTTT.

V is TRBV30 and J is TRBJ1-6; 9 bases line up with TRBD1. Germline lookup yields CDR1 GTSNPN and CDR2 SVGIG (reference sequence). This CDR3 is 15 amino acids long. The junction had 4 bases not matched to a gene; V was cut back by 0 bases and J by 7 bases. The CDR3 spells CAWSVTGGKNSPLHF. The CDR3 DNA reads as TGTGCCTGGAGTGTGACAGGGGGTAAGAATTCACCCCTCCACTTT.

The chain couples TRBV11-3 to TRBJ1-6; D is uncertain. The CDR3 consists of 13 residues. V gave up 3 bases and J gave up 9 bases, with 9 bases separating them. The germline gives CDR1 SGHNT, CDR2 YENEEA. The CDR3: CASSFEVPSPLHF. The CDR3 DNA reads as TGTGCCAGCAGCTTCGAGGTCCCTTCACCCCTCCACTTT.

This rearrangement joins TRBV15 to TRBJ2-7, with TRBD1 matching over 7 bases. Germline V lookup: CDR1 LNHNV, CDR2 YYDKDF (reference sequence). V was pared by 0 bases and J by 3 bases, with 8 bases of the junction left unmatched. This CDR3 has 16 amino acids. CDR3 coding DNA: TGTGCCACCAGCAGAGACCTAAACCGGGACAGCTACGAGCAGTACTTC. Translation gives CATSRDLNRDSYEQYF. The variable domain in full, with the rest retrieved from reference TRBV15 and TRBJ2-7, is DAMVIQNPRYQVTQFGKPVTLSCSQTLNHNVMYWYQQKSSQAPKLLFHYYDKDFNNEADTPDNFQSRRPNTSFCFLDIRSPGLGDTAMYLCATSRDLNRDSYEQYFGPGTRLTVT.

The chain carries TRBV7-8 and TRBJ2-7; possibly TRBD1 or TRBD2 for D (6 bases each). This CDR3 is built from 15 residues. Germline V lookup: CDR1 SGHVS, CDR2 FQNEAQ. The V end was cut by 5 bases, the J end by 2 bases, with 16 bases between. CDR3 coding DNA: TGTGCCAGCAGCCGCGGGGTGGGACACCCCTACGAGCAGTACTTC. Translation: CASSRGVGHPYEQYF.

The CDR3 DNA is TGTGCCAGCAGACTTAATGAAAAACTGTTTTTT. Its translation is CASRLNEKLFF. The chain uses TRBV12-3 or TRBV12-4 and TRBJ1-4, with unresolved D. V dropped 6 bases and J dropped 4 bases, with 3 bases sitting between them. This CDR3 spans 11 amino acids.

The chain joins TRBV30 to TRBJ2-1; D is perhaps TRBD1 (6 bases). The CDR3 runs to 12 residues. The germline V gene encodes CDR1 GTSNPN and CDR2 SVGIG (reference sequence). Trimming cost V 3 bases and J 6 bases, with 9 bases left between them. CDR3 in amino acids: CAWRGAPNEQFF. In nucleotides, the CDR3 is TGTGCCTGGAGGGGGGCTCCCAATGAGCAGTTCTTC. Complete variable domain (other parts from reference TRBV30 and TRBJ2-1): SQTIHQWPATLVQPVGSPLSLECTVEGTSNPNLYWYRQAAGRGLQLLFYSVGIGQISSEVPQNLSASRPQDRQFILSSKKLLLSDSGFYLCAWRGAPNEQFFGPGTRLTVL.

For the CDR3, the DNA is TGTGCCAGCTCTACACAGGGCCCGAACACTGAAGCTTTCTTT. Protein: CASSTQGPNTEAFF. The V call is TRBV18, the J call TRBJ1-1; tentatively, D is TRBD1 (6 bases). Germline CDR1 and CDR2: KGHSH and LQKENI. Deletions cut 6 bases from V and 1 base from J, with 12 bases between. This CDR3 has 14 amino acids.

The rearrangement uses TRBV29-1 and TRBJ2-7; perhaps TRBD1 as D (6 bases). This CDR3 has 13 residues. Germline CDR1 and CDR2: SQVTM and ANQGSEA. V lost 5 bases, J lost 4 bases, and 15 bases lay in between. CDR3 region: CSVYGTKLYEQYF. CDR3 nucleotide sequence: TGCAGCGTTTACGGGACAAAACTTTACGAGCAGTACTTC.

A word on this clone: One end of the junction fails to match germline, which may point to a read error. V and J are TRBV5-1 and TRBJ2-7; 7 positions match TRBD2. The germline CDR1 and CDR2 sequences are SGHRS and YFSETQ. CDR3 length equals 18 residues. The CDR3 nucleotides read TGCGCCAGCAGCCCGGGAGGTTTGCTGGCAGGGAGTTCCTCCGAGCAGTACTTC. This sequence encodes CASSPGGLLAGSSSEQYF. Using reference TRBV5-1 and TRBJ2-7 for the parts outside the CDR3, the full variable domain is KAGVTQTPRYLIKTRGQQVTLSCSPISGHRSVSWYQQTPGQGLQFLFEYFSETQRNKGNFPGRFSGRQFSNSRSEMNVSTLELGDSALYLCASSPGGLLAGSSSEQYFGPGTRLTVT.

The chain couples TRBV14 to TRBJ2-1; possibly TRBD2 for D (5 bases). Germline assignment: CDR1 SGHDN and CDR2 FVKESK. Trimming shortened V by 4 bases and J by 7 bases, and 20 bases separated the two germline ends. The CDR3 totals 16 residues. CDR3 coding DNA: TGTGCCAGCAGCCCTATCGAGGACCGAAGAGGGAATGAGCAGTTCTTC. Amino acid sequence: CASSPIEDRRGNEQFF.

The V gene is TRBV15, the J gene TRBJ1-1, with 7 bases matching TRBD1. The ends lost 5 bases at V and 7 bases at J; junction bases unmatched: 10. Germline-derived CDR1 and CDR2 are LNHNV and YYDKDF (reference sequence). There are 14 residues in the CDR3. This chain's CDR3 is CATSPEGAQDEAFF. The CDR3 DNA follows: TGTGCCACCAGCCCGGAGGGGGCACAGGATGAAGCTTTCTTT. The complete variable domain, with remaining parts taken from reference TRBV15 and TRBJ1-1, reads DAMVIQNPRYQVTQFGKPVTLSCSQTLNHNVMYWYQQKSSQAPKLLFHYYDKDFNNEADTPDNFQSRRPNTSFCFLDIRSPGLGDTAMYLCATSPEGAQDEAFFGQGTRLTVV.

The rearrangement links TRBV9 to TRBJ1-3, with 8 bases matching TRBD1. Trimming took 0 bases from V and 4 from J; bases not matched to a gene: 9. The CDR3 contains 17 residues. From germline, CDR1 is SGDLS and CDR2 YYNGEE. The CDR3 DNA reads as TGTGCCAGCAGCGTAGCTAGCACAGGGACAGGAGGAAACACCATATATTTT. Translation: CASSVASTGTGGNTIYF.